This is a list of T cell receptor beta chains from one sample in a study of T-cell reconstitution after alpha-beta-depleted transplantation in children. TCRdb independently ran MiXCR on the PCR reads; one entry per CDR3 protein. This sample has about 980,000 distinct CDR3 sequences; 25% to 35% occur once, and the top ten carry roughly 31%. The sample was PBMCs, mostly from graft donor cells, taken 360 days after TCRalphabeta/CD19-depleted stem cell transplant. The receptors were sampled from a boy younger than two who had a stem cell transplant for SCID, so the T cells may come from the graft donor. Each CDR3 is given with its conserved first and last residue. D genes are given only for firm matches. A row's size may be missing; if present it is once, few, many or a size class.

CDR3 length	D gene	J gene	V gene	clone size	CDR3 DNA	CDR3 protein
17	NA	TRBJ2-2	TRBV4-3	many	TGCGCCAGCAGCCAATTTTTAGGACCGTTGAACACCGGGGAGCTGTTTTTT	CASSQFLGPLNTGELFF
17	TRBD2	TRBJ2-5	TRBV27	few	TGTGCCAGCAGTTCCCCCTCACTAGCGGGGGCTTTAGGGACCCAGTACTTC	CASSSPSLAGALGTQYF
15	NA	TRBJ1-2	TRBV4-3	few	TGCGCCAGCAGCCAAGATCGGCAGCTTAACTATGGCTACACCTTC	CASSQDRQLNYGYTF
11	NA	TRBJ2-3	TRBV6-4	few	TGTGCCAGCAGTCAGCCGGATACGCAGTATTTT	CASSQPDTQYF
15	NA	TRBJ1-1	TRBV2	few	TGTGCCAGCAGGCCTCGTAGACAGATGAACACTGAAGCTTTCTTT	CASRPRRQMNTEAFF
16	NA	TRBJ1-5	TRBV5-1	NA	TGCGCCAGCAGCCTACTGGGGACGGGTGAAGGACAGCCCCAGCATTTT	CASSLLGTGEGQPQHF
17	TRBD2	TRBJ2-6	TRBV6-5	NA	TGTGCCAGCAGTTACGGGGGGAGGGTCTCTGGGGCCAACGTCCTGACTTTC	CASSYGGRVSGANVLTF
13	NA	TRBJ2-3	TRBV7-2	NA	TGTGCCAGCAGCATGCCGACCGTAGCTACGCAGTATTTT	CASSMPTVATQYF
13	TRBD1	TRBJ2-5	TRBV29-1	once	TGCAGCACCGGGACAGGGGGGAAAGAGACCCAGTACTTC	CSTGTGGKETQYF
13	NA	TRBJ1-5	TRBV19	NA	TGTGTCCCCGGGAGCAGGGCAAATCAGCCCCAGCATTTT	CVPGSRANQPQHF
14	NA	TRBJ1-2	TRBV5-1	few	TGCGCCAGCAGCTTGCCGGATTCTAACTATGGCTACACCTTC	CASSLPDSNYGYTF
20	TRBD2	TRBJ2-3	TRBV15	NA	TGTGCCACCAGCAGAGATAATCATTCTTGGCTAGCGGGGAGCATGGATACGCAGTATTTT	CATSRDNHSWLAGSMDTQYF
16	TRBD2	TRBJ2-5	TRBV20-1	NA	TGCAGTGCCAACGGACTAGCGGGGGGGCCTTGGGAGACCCAGTACTTC	CSANGLAGGPWETQYF
13	TRBD2	TRBJ2-5	TRBV20-1	few	TGCAGTGCGACCTTAGCGGGAACGGGGACCCAGTACTTC	CSATLAGTGTQYF
16	NA	TRBJ1-1	TRBV19	NA	TGTGCCAGTAGCCGACTGGGAGGACTCCTTGGGGCTGAAGCTTTCTTT	CASSRLGGLLGAEAFF
17	TRBD2	TRBJ2-3	TRBV5-1	NA	TGCGCCAGCAGCTTGGTCGGGTCGCGGGGGGCCCCAGATACGCAGTATTTT	CASSLVGSRGAPDTQYF
18	NA	TRBJ2-3	TRBV6-4	NA	TGTGCCAGCAGTGATCGAGTTAGGGCCCTTTCTAGCACAGATACGCAGTATTTT	CASSDRVRALSSTDTQYF
17	TRBD2	TRBJ2-1	TRBV4-2	NA	TGTGCCAGCAGCCTTGAATCTAGCGGGGGGCCCTACAATGAGCAGTTCTTC	CASSLESSGGPYNEQFF
16	NA	TRBJ2-1	TRBV5-6	many	TGTGCCAGCAGCTTGCGGGCCAGGGTAGCCTACAATGAGCAGTTCTTC	CASSLRARVAYNEQFF
16	TRBD1	TRBJ2-2	TRBV5-5	NA	TGTGCCAGCAGCCTTGGACAGGGGGCGCTTGCCGGGGAGCTGTTTTTT	CASSLGQGALAGELFF
16	TRBD2	TRBJ2-1	TRBV6-2/TRBV6-3	NA	TGTGCCAGCAGTTACTCGAGAGCGGGGGGGCACAATGAGCAGTTCTTC	CASSYSRAGGHNEQFF
16	TRBD1	TRBJ1-2	TRBV25-1	few	TGTGCCAGCAGTGATCCCTCTATACAGGGGTTCTATGGCTACACCTTC	CASSDPSIQGFYGYTF
15	NA	TRBJ1-2	TRBV2	NA	TGTGCCAGCAGTGAACCTTCGACGACGCTCTATGGCTACACCTTC	CASSEPSTTLYGYTF
17	NA	TRBJ2-1	TRBV6-5	NA	TGTGCCAGCAGTTACCCTAGGGACTTTGGCAGGGGCTATGAGCAGTTCTTC	CASSYPRDFGRGYEQFF
13	TRBD1	TRBJ2-5	TRBV3-1	NA	TGTGCCAGCAGTACAGGGGGCCGTGAGACCCAGTACTTC	CASSTGGRETQYF
15	NA	TRBJ2-7	TRBV20-1	NA	TGCAGTGCTAGAGATAGTAAGGACCCCTCCTACGAGCAGTACTTC	CSARDSKDPSYEQYF
16	TRBD1	TRBJ1-5	TRBV28	NA	TGTGCCAGCACCATGCAGACAGGGGTGAGGAATCAGCCCCAGCATTTT	CASTMQTGVRNQPQHF
15	NA	TRBJ1-2	TRBV7-9	once	TGTGCCAGCAGTGGACAGCCCGTTTTTAACTATGGCTACACCTTC	CASSGQPVFNYGYTF
14	TRBD1	TRBJ1-1	TRBV20-1	few	TGCAGTGCTAGAAGGGACAGTATGAACACTGAAGCTTTCTTT	CSARRDSMNTEAFF
14	TRBD2	TRBJ2-5	TRBV3-1	NA	TGTGCCAGCAGCCAAGGAGACGGGAGGGAGACCCAGTACTTC	CASSQGDGRETQYF
16	TRBD2	TRBJ2-1	TRBV12-3/TRBV12-4	few	TGTGCCAGCAGTTTCTCTCCGGGGGGGCCGGGGTGTGAGCAGTTCTTC	CASSFSPGGPGCEQFF
15	TRBD1	TRBJ2-1	TRBV10-3	NA	TGTGCCACGGGGCTGGACAGGGGGTCCTACAATGAGCAGTTCTTC	CATGLDRGSYNEQFF